The T cell receptor (beta chain) described here comes from a study of CD4+ T cells in melanoma. Study observations and caveats: A reported correlation linked neoantigen-specific CD4+ T cells to CD8+, macrophage and B cell function. Neoantigen-specific CD4+ T cells in melanoma reportedly had diverse differentiation states.

Points on this clone: Its specificity is not known.

Germline V gene data show CDR1 as SEHNR and CDR2 as FQNEAQ (reference sequence). CDR3 length: 15 residues. Trimming took 6 bases from V and 7 from J, leaving 21 bases between them. The data were produced by immunoSEQ multiplex PCR, yet TCRdb's version contains in-frame clones alone and is incomplete. This sample has thousands of clones, with 45% to 60% found just once. The gene calls are TRBV7-9 and TRBJ1-1; tentatively, D is TRBD1 (6 bases). The sample taken for sequencing was cells from a culture (not recorded whether cultured in vitro). The receptor was derived from a human donor with melanoma. CDR3 residues: CASSPTGGAGVEAFF. The CDR3 DNA follows: TGTGCCAGCAGTCCTACAGGAGGGGCAGGGGTTGAAGCTTTCTTT.